Each of the 30 T cell receptor beta chains below was sequenced from the same sample in a study of T cell responses to AZD1222 COVID-19 vaccine. The repertoire was sequenced with immunoSEQ multiplex PCR; TCRdb's copy has only in-frame clones and lacks some. The data hold more than 100,000 clones, with about 87% observed a single time. The sequencing here drew on peripheral blood, taken on day 0 of AZD1222 vaccination. The receptor source for this set is an adult in good health.

The chain joins TRBV10-3 to TRBJ1-6, with 10 positions matching TRBD1. Germline CDR1 and CDR2: ENHRY and SYGVKD. V lost 4 bases and J lost 7; bases outside the gene matches: 1. The CDR3 is 14 amino acids. The CDR3 DNA follows: TGTGCCATCAGTGGGACAGGGGGAAATTCACCCCTCCACTTT. As protein: CAISGTGGNSPLHF.

The chain uses TRBV11-2 and TRBJ2-7; the D gene is possibly TRBD1 (5 bases). The CDR3 has 12 amino acids. With 5 bases removed from V and 3 bases from J, the gap between germline ends came to 8 bases. In germline, CDR1 is SGHAT, CDR2 FQNNGV. CDR3 in amino acids: CASSQDSYEQYF. For the CDR3, the DNA is TGTGCCAGCAGCCAAGACAGCTACGAGCAGTACTTC.

This chain links TRBV19 with TRBJ2-7; the D call may be TRBD1 or TRBD2 (6 bases each). Trimming left V 3 bases short and J 5 bases short, with 11 bases between. Germline V gene sequence: CDR1 LNHDA, CDR2 SQIVND (reference sequence). The CDR3 extends over 13 amino acids. The CDR3, as DNA: TGTGCCAGTAGTATCAGGGGAGGTCACGAGCAGTACTTC. Translated, it gives CASSIRGGHEQYF.

The CDR3 sequence is CASSATGTSGNDEQFF. The CDR3 DNA follows: TGTGCCAGCAGTGCCACCGGGACTAGCGGGAACGATGAGCAGTTCTTC. This chain joins TRBV9 and TRBJ2-1, with 13 bases that match TRBD2. The CDR3 length is 16 residues. The trim removed 5 bases at V and 8 bases at J, leaving 10 bases unmatched. The germline CDR1 and CDR2 sequences are SGDLS and YYNGEE.

In nucleotides, the CDR3 is TGCGCCAGCAGCCAACAGGGACGGAGTAATGAAAAACTGTTTTTT. This gives the protein CASSQQGRSNEKLFF. This chain connects TRBV4-3 to TRBJ1-4, with TRBD1 as a possible D gene (5 bases). The V and J ends lost 2 bases and 4 bases respectively, with 11 bases between them. Germline values: CDR1 LGHNA, CDR2 YSLEER. CDR3 size: 15 residues.

This chain connects TRBV24-1 to TRBJ1-2; 7 bases align to TRBD1. The CDR3 spans 14 residues. Germline CDR1 and CDR2: KGHDR and SFDVKD. The V gene end was trimmed by 4 bases and the J gene end by 7 bases; junction bases not matched to a gene: 8. Here the CDR3 reads CATSDPHRGSGYTF. The CDR3 DNA reads as TGTGCCACCAGTGACCCTCACAGGGGTAGTGGCTACACCTTC.

The V gene is TRBV20-1, the J gene TRBJ2-7; D is undetermined. Germline V gene sequence: CDR1 DFQATT, CDR2 SNEGSKA (reference sequence). The CDR3 is 14 residues long. V was pared by 3 bases and J by 7 bases, with 19 bases between. CDR3 loop: CSASERVYVLEQYF. CDR3 nucleotide sequence: TGCAGTGCTAGTGAACGGGTATACGTCTTGGAGCAGTACTTC.

This chain uses TRBV4-3 with TRBJ1-6; the D is unclear. CDR3 size: 15 residues. Deletions cut 0 bases from V and 8 bases from J, with 11 bases between. Per the germline V gene, CDR1 is LGHNA and CDR2 is YSLEER. CDR3 DNA: TGCGCCAGCAGCCAAGAGACACTAAGGGATTCACCCCTCCACTTT. Protein: CASSQETLRDSPLHF.

The chain has TRBV7-2 and TRBJ2-7; weak D call: TRBD2 (5 bases). Germline V lookup: CDR1 SGHTA, CDR2 FQGNSA. The CDR3 is made up of 16 amino acids. The V gene lost 3 bases and the J gene lost 2 bases, with 17 bases spanning the gap. Here the CDR3 DNA reads TGTGCCAGCAGCTTCGAGGGAGTAGCGCCAACCTACGAGCAGTACTTC. Translating gives CASSFEGVAPTYEQYF.

V usage is TRBV10-3 and J usage is TRBJ1-2; 10 bases are shared with TRBD1. The CDR3 loop spans 13 amino acids. J gave up 5 bases and V 7 bases, and 4 bases lay outside the gene matches. Germline CDR1 ENHRY, CDR2 SYGVKD. The CDR3 region has the DNA TGTGCCATCAAGGGACAGGGGAATTATGGCTACACCTTC. As protein: CAIKGQGNYGYTF.

The chain employs TRBV6-4 and TRBJ2-2; D uncertain. This CDR3 has 14 residues. Germline CDR1 is MRHNA and CDR2 is SNTAGT. Trimming took off 6 bases at V and 6 bases at J, with 14 bases between the two ends. The DNA for the CDR3 is TGTGCCAGCAGCGCCGGGCCCTCCCCCGGGGAGCTGTTTTTT. It is translated as CASSAGPSPGELFF.

This clone came up a few times. The V gene is TRBV11-2, the J gene TRBJ1-3; TRBD1 is a possible D gene (6 bases). The germline V gene encodes CDR1 SGHAT and CDR2 FQNNGV. CDR3 length equals 13 residues. Trimming took 6 bases from V and 8 from J, leaving 14 bases between them. This chain's CDR3 is CASRWTAEDTIYF. The CDR3 DNA follows: TGTGCCAGCAGATGGACAGCTGAGGACACCATATATTTT.

A word on this clone: The junction and the germline gene differ at one end; a read error may be behind it. The CDR3 nucleotides are TGTGCTAGCAGCCCCCGGGGTCTCACAGATACGCAGTATTTT. It specifies CASSPRGLTDTQYF. This chain joins TRBV7-7 and TRBJ2-3; perhaps TRBD2 as D (5 bases). Germline V CDR1 and CDR2: SSHAT, FNYEAQ (reference sequence). The CDR3 runs 14 residues.

The rearrangement links TRBV12-3 or TRBV12-4 to TRBJ2-7, with D uncertain. The CDR3 has 11 residues. V was shortened by 6 bases and J by 3 bases, with 6 bases between the two germline ends. CDR3 coding DNA: TGTGCCAGCAGCCGAAACTACGAGCAGTACTTC. It codes for CASSRNYEQYF.

This sequence joins TRBV6-2 or TRBV6-3 and TRBJ1-2; 7 bases map to TRBD1. CDR1 and CDR2 from the germline V gene are MNHEY and SVGEGT. V shed 2 bases, J shed 4 bases, and the junction held 7 bases outside the gene matches. CDR3 size: 15 residues. The CDR3 protein is CASSYKGDSIYGYTF. The CDR3 DNA follows: TGTGCCAGCAGTTACAAAGGGGACAGTATCTATGGCTACACCTTC.

This chain uses TRBV6-2 or TRBV6-3 with TRBJ1-6; TRBD1 matches 7 bases. This CDR3 contains 17 residues. V was clipped by 2 bases and J by 4 bases; unmatched bases: 8. Germline CDR1 MNHEY, CDR2 SVGEGT. The CDR3 spells CASSYEEGQIYNSPLHF. In DNA, the CDR3 is TGTGCCAGCAGTTACGAAGAGGGACAGATTTATAATTCACCCCTCCACTTT.

The chain joins TRBV4-2 to TRBJ2-1; tentatively, D is TRBD1 (6 bases). The V gene lost 2 bases and the J gene lost 8 bases, with 10 bases spanning the gap. Germline CDR1 LGHNA, CDR2 YNFKEQ. The CDR3 runs to 13 residues. CDR3 DNA sequence: TGTGCCAGCAGCCAAACAGGGATCGATGAGCAGTTCTTC. Translating it yields CASSQTGIDEQFF.

This sequence joins TRBV6-6 and TRBJ1-2; no firm D call. The CDR3 length is 11 residues. Trimming left V 6 bases short and J 1 base short, with 3 bases between. The germline CDR1 and CDR2 sequences are MNHNY and SVGAGI (reference sequence). CDR3 sequence: CASSRNYGYTF. CDR3 nucleotides: TGTGCCAGCAGCCGTAACTATGGCTACACCTTC.

V usage is TRBV19 and J usage is TRBJ2-1; 9 bases line up with TRBD2. V lost 10 bases to trimming and J lost 4 bases; unmatched junction nucleotides: 8. The CDR3 is 14 amino acids. Per the germline V gene, CDR1 is LNHDA and CDR2 is SQIVND (reference sequence). Here the CDR3 DNA reads TGTGCCATTGCGAGCGGGGGGCCTTACAATGAGCAGTTCTTC. It encodes CAIASGGPYNEQFF.

This clone was observed once. The chain links TRBV27 to TRBJ2-7, with TRBD1 matching over 10 bases. CDR1 is MNHEY and CDR2 is SMNVEV in the germline V gene (reference sequence). Unmatched junction bases numbered 7, after V lost 5 bases and J lost 6 bases. The CDR3 sequence is 14 residues long. This CDR3 is CASSTGTGVAEQYF. The CDR3 nucleotides read TGTGCCAGCAGTACCGGGACAGGGGTCGCCGAGCAGTACTTC.

The V call is TRBV7-2, the J call TRBJ2-1; a weak D match, TRBD1 (5 bases). The CDR3 covers 13 residues. Germline values: CDR1 SGHTA, CDR2 FQGNSA. The V end was cut by 6 bases, the J end by 6 bases, with 12 bases between. The CDR3 is CASSRQGANEQFF. The CDR3 DNA sequence: TGTGCCAGCAGTCGTCAGGGCGCCAATGAGCAGTTCTTC. Full variable domain (missing parts from reference TRBV7-2 and TRBJ2-1): GAGVSQSPSNKVTEKGKDVELRCDPISGHTALYWYRQSLGQGLEFLIYFQGNSAPDKSGLPSDRFSAERTGGSVSTLTIQRTQQEDSAVYLCASSRQGANEQFFGPGTRLTVL.

This chain links TRBV2 with TRBJ2-1; 7 bases fit TRBD1. Germline-derived CDR1 and CDR2 are SNHLY and FYNNEI. The CDR3 is 15 amino acids. The J segment lost 0 bases and the V segment lost 8 bases, leaving 7 bases of the junction unmatched. The CDR3 nucleotides read TGTGCCAGCCCGGACGGGACAGTCTCCTACAATGAGCAGTTCTTC. Residues: CASPDGTVSYNEQFF.

The chain employs TRBV19 and TRBJ2-5, with D maybe TRBD2 (6 bases). Germline lookup yields CDR1 LNHDA and CDR2 SQIVND (reference sequence). The V and J ends lost 4 bases and 5 bases respectively, with 14 bases between them. The CDR3 covers 14 residues. The CDR3 sequence is CASSTVNGGETQYF. The CDR3 bases are TGTGCCAGTAGTACGGTCAACGGAGGGGAGACCCAGTACTTC.

V and J are TRBV27 and TRBJ1-1, with 11 bases that match TRBD1. Germline V gene sequence: CDR1 MNHEY, CDR2 SMNVEV (reference sequence). Losses at the gene ends were 4 bases for V and 3 bases for J; bases not matched to a gene: 4. This CDR3 has 15 residues. The CDR3 here is CASSSGQGAYTEAFF. In DNA form, the CDR3 reads TGTGCCAGCAGTTCCGGACAGGGGGCGTACACTGAAGCTTTCTTT.

CDR3 in amino acids: CASSPGQVQNSPLHF. The CDR3 DNA follows: TGTGCCAGCTCACCTGGACAGGTTCAAAATTCACCCCTCCACTTT. The J gene is TRBJ1-6, the V gene TRBV18; TRBD1 matches 7 bases. The CDR3 is 15 residues long. In germline, CDR1 is KGHSH, CDR2 LQKENI. With V trimmed by 3 bases and J by 7 bases, 6 bases remained unmatched. Full variable domain (remainder filled in from reference TRBV18 and TRBJ1-6): NAGVMQNPRHLVRRRGQEARLRCSPMKGHSHVYWYRQLPEEGLKFMVYLQKENIIDESGMPKERFSAEFPKEGPSILRIQQVVRGDSAAYFCASSPGQVQNSPLHFGNGTRLTVT.

The genes are TRBV28 and TRBJ1-6; no clear D gene. The CDR3 contains 14 residues. V lost 1 base to trimming and J lost 8 bases, with 9 bases between them. CDR1 is MDHEN and CDR2 is SYDVKM in the germline V gene. CDR3 region: CASSLFGEYSPLHF. The CDR3 DNA sequence: TGTGCCAGCAGTTTATTTGGGGAATATTCACCCCTCCACTTT.

This sequence joins TRBV6-1 and TRBJ2-3; tentative D call: TRBD2 (7 bases). The CDR3 is 16 amino acids. Trimming took 3 bases from V and 3 from J, leaving 16 bases between them. CDR1 MNHNS and CDR2 SASEGT come from the germline V gene. CDR3 bases: TGTGCCAGCAGTGATTGGGGGGGCGCGTTGACAGATACGCAGTATTTT. Translation: CASSDWGGALTDTQYF.

V usage is TRBV2 and J usage is TRBJ1-2; D perhaps matches TRBD1 (5 bases). V lost 5 bases and J lost 8, with 18 bases in between. CDR1 and CDR2 (germline): SNHLY, FYNNEI. This CDR3 comprises 14 residues. DNA for the CDR3: TGTGCCAGCAGTCCCGGGGGATCCACCTTGGGCTACACCTTC. Translated: CASSPGGSTLGYTF.

This sequence joins TRBV11-1 and TRBJ2-4; the D call may be TRBD1 or TRBD2 (6 bases each). The CDR3 is 16 amino acids. The V gene lost 5 bases and the J gene lost 5 bases, with 19 bases spanning the gap. The germline V gene has CDR1 SGHAT and CDR2 FQDESV (reference sequence). The CDR3 spells CASSAQGGGAENIQYF. The CDR3 DNA is TGTGCCAGCAGCGCACAGGGTGGCGGGGCGGAAAACATTCAGTACTTC.

The chain employs TRBV19 and TRBJ1-2; D gene uncertain. Germline CDR1 and CDR2: LNHDA and SQIVND (reference sequence). V gave up 2 bases and J gave up 3 bases, with 13 bases separating them. The CDR3 loop spans 15 amino acids. The chain's CDR3 is CASSIRTPLDYGYTF. CDR3 sequence (DNA): TGTGCCAGTAGTATAAGGACTCCTTTGGACTATGGCTACACCTTC.